The clone carrying this TCR beta chain was seen only once. Antigen: not known. The sample is drawn from a study of shared clonotypes between healthy human individuals. Germline CDR1 SNHLY, CDR2 FYNNEI. Trimming took 7 bases from V and 0 from J, leaving 13 bases between them. This CDR3 spans 14 amino acids. Method: immunoSEQ multiplex PCR; TCRdb's copy keeps in-frame clones and lacks some. Of more than 2 million clones detected, 90% to 95% appear once; the ten largest clones hold 0.1% to 0.15%. Study-wide results and limits: Sequencing depth was expected to affect clonotype sharing among donors.

This receptor was taken from a man in his late teens or twenties in good health. Source material: naive CD4+ T cells sorted from blood. Regarding subset: CD45RA+ positively selected. This sequence joins TRBV2 and TRBJ2-7; no clear D. This CDR3 is CASTRTYSSYEQYF. The CDR3 DNA is TGTGCCAGCACGAGGACGTACAGCTCCTACGAGCAGTACTTC.